Below, 18 T cell receptor beta chains from the same sample are listed, as sequenced in a study of blood T cells in healthy people across ages. Primed by a sample-barcoded 5' primer and a J-beta primer mix, a second PCR proceeded for about 6 to 11 cycles. One entry per CDR3 protein, called by TCRdb with MiXCR from the 5' RACE reads. The data show 500,000 to 550,000 distinct CDR3 sequences, less than 25% seen once. The same sample was also used in a study of T cells of mothers and their children.

The sample comprised blood. These receptors were collected from a boy aged 5-17 years in good health.

The rearrangement uses TRBV2 and TRBJ1-2; D is unresolved. The germline V gene has CDR1 SNHLY and CDR2 FYNNEI. The V gene lost 6 bases and the J gene lost 5 bases, with 10 bases spanning the gap. The CDR3 is 12 amino acids. CDR3 residues: CASSVIGYGYTF. The CDR3 DNA reads TGTGCCAGCAGCGTCATCGGATATGGCTACACCTTC.

This sequence joins TRBV20-1 and TRBJ2-7; D not certain. There are 11 residues in the CDR3. Germline lookup yields CDR1 DFQATT and CDR2 SNEGSKA (reference sequence). The V gene lost 3 bases and the J gene lost 2 bases, with 5 bases spanning the gap. CDR3 bases: TGCAGTGCTAGGCGGACCTACGAGCAGTACTTC. Translation gives CSARRTYEQYF.

The chain joins TRBV7-6 to TRBJ2-5; the D gene is possibly TRBD2 (6 bases). From germline, CDR1 is SGHVS and CDR2 FNYEAQ. V was shortened by 1 base and J by 5 bases, with 11 bases between the two germline ends. This CDR3 is built from 14 residues. CDR3 residues: CASSLDGSRETQYF. The CDR3, as DNA: TGTGCCAGCAGCTTAGACGGGAGCAGGGAGACCCAGTACTTC. The full variable domain, in which reference TRBV7-6 and TRBJ2-5 provide the parts outside the CDR3, is GAGVSQSPRYKVTKRGQDVALRCDPISGHVSLYWYRQALGQGPEFLTYFNYEAQQDKSGLPNDRFSAERPEGSISTLTIQRTEQRDSAMYRCASSLDGSRETQYFGPGTRLLVL.

The chain uses TRBV9 and TRBJ1-5; 8 nucleotides line up with TRBD1. The V gene end was trimmed by 3 bases and the J gene end by 5 bases; junction bases not matched to a gene: 4. The CDR3 covers 14 residues. CDR1 is SGDLS and CDR2 is YYNGEE in the germline V gene. This chain's CDR3 is CASSAQGEHQPQHF. The CDR3 DNA reads TGTGCCAGCAGCGCACAGGGGGAGCATCAGCCCCAGCATTTT.

In this sample, this clonotype turned up a few times. The chain couples TRBV12-3 or TRBV12-4 to TRBJ1-2; 8 bases are shared with TRBD1. The J segment lost 4 bases and the V segment lost 4 bases, leaving 5 bases of the junction unmatched. The CDR3 covers 14 residues. The CDR3 loop is CASSYKDRAYGYTF. In nucleotides, the CDR3 is TGTGCCAGCAGTTATAAGGACAGGGCCTATGGCTACACCTTC.

The chain links TRBV4-3 to TRBJ2-1, with TRBD2 matching over 11 bases. CDR1 is LGHNA, CDR2 YSLEER, per germline. This CDR3 is 16 amino acids long. Trimming at V came to 3 bases and at J to 2 bases, leaving 3 bases not matched to a gene. The CDR3 sequence: CASSHPTSGTYNEQFF. DNA for the CDR3: TGCGCCAGCAGCCACCCGACTAGCGGGACCTACAATGAGCAGTTCTTC.

This clonotype was picked up a small number of times. This chain joins TRBV28 and TRBJ2-7, with 7 bases identical to TRBD1. This CDR3 is 16 amino acids long. Germline V gene lookup returns CDR1 MDHEN and CDR2 SYDVKM. V was clipped by 3 bases and J by 2 bases; unmatched bases: 10. CDR3 bases: TGTGCCAGCAGTTTGAATTTAGAGGGGGCGACCTACGAGCAGTACTTC. Residues: CASSLNLEGATYEQYF.

This clonotype has only a few counts. V and J are TRBV4-1 and TRBJ1-6; 8 bases fit TRBD1. The CDR3 has 16 residues. Germline loops: CDR1 MGHRA, CDR2 YSYEKL. V lost 3 bases, J lost 5 bases, and 6 bases stayed unmatched. The CDR3 sequence is CASSQRQGRDNSPLHF. In nucleotides, the CDR3 is TGCGCCAGCAGCCAGAGACAGGGGAGAGATAATTCACCCCTCCACTTT.

The chain links TRBV4-1 to TRBJ2-5; 13 positions match TRBD2. With V trimmed by 1 base and J by 3 bases, 8 bases remained unmatched. Germline values: CDR1 MGHRA, CDR2 YSYEKL. The CDR3 is made up of 18 amino acids. CDR3 protein: CASSQALQGLAGEETQYF. The CDR3 DNA is TGCGCCAGCAGCCAAGCTCTCCAAGGACTAGCGGGAGAAGAGACCCAGTACTTC.

This chain uses TRBV7-9 with TRBJ1-2, with D possibly being TRBD1 (6 bases). Trimming cost V 5 bases and J 3 bases, with 19 bases left between them. This CDR3 contains 16 residues. Germline V lookup: CDR1 SEHNR, CDR2 FQNEAQ (reference sequence). CDR3 sequence: CASSKPGHPWDYGYTF. CDR3 sequence (DNA): TGTGCCAGCAGCAAACCGGGACATCCCTGGGACTATGGCTACACCTTC. Drawing the rest from reference TRBV7-9 and TRBJ1-2, the complete variable domain is DTGVSQNPRHKITKRGQNVTFRCDPISEHNRLYWYRQTLGQGPEFLTYFQNEAQLEKSRLLSDRFSAERPKGSFSTLEIQRTEQGDSAMYLCASSKPGHPWDYGYTFGSGTRLTVV.

This clonotype was observed a few times. V gene TRBV4-3 combines with J gene TRBJ2-7; D is ambiguous. CDR3 size: 15 residues. Germline V gives CDR1 LGHNA, CDR2 YSLEER. Trimming stripped 0 bases from V and 3 bases from J, with 12 bases between. The CDR3 nucleotides read TGCGCCAGCAGCCAAGATCGTGGAGAGTTCTACGAGCAGTACTTC. Its translation: CASSQDRGEFYEQYF.

CDR3 DNA: TGCGCCAGCAGCCAAGATCCCAATGCCTACGAGCAGTACTTC. Encoded protein: CASSQDPNAYEQYF. The gene calls are TRBV4-3 and TRBJ2-7, with no clear D. The germline gives CDR1 LGHNA, CDR2 YSLEER. This CDR3 comprises 14 residues. Trimming removed 0 bases from V and 2 bases from J, with 8 bases in between.

The V gene is TRBV28, the J gene TRBJ2-7; D may match TRBD1 or TRBD2 (5 bases each). The CDR3 consists of 14 residues. Germline assignment: CDR1 MDHEN and CDR2 SYDVKM. V lost 6 bases and J lost 4, with 16 bases in between. The CDR3 DNA sequence: TGTGCCAGCAGCCTCCTGGGACCGCCATACGAGCAGTACTTC. Amino acids: CASSLLGPPYEQYF.

This clonotype was detected a few times. J is TRBJ2-7 and V is TRBV21-1; TRBD2 was called by the table and not checked on the DNA. TRBV21-1 is given as a pseudogene. The CDR3 extends over 13 amino acids. The CDR3 region is CANLALADYEQYF. CDR3 nucleotide sequence: TGTGCCAACTTGGCGCTAGCTGACTACGAGCAGTACTTC.

The CDR3 loop reads CASSLMQGQETQYF. The CDR3 nucleotides are TGTGCCAGCAGCTTAATGCAGGGCCAAGAGACCCAGTACTTC. J is TRBJ2-5 and V is TRBV7-9; a possible D gene is TRBD1 (5 bases). Germline V gives CDR1 SEHNR, CDR2 FQNEAQ (reference sequence). The length of the CDR3 is 14 residues. The V end was cut by 2 bases, the J end by 1 base, with 8 bases between. The full variable domain, completed using reference TRBV7-9 and TRBJ2-5, is DTGVSQNPRHKITKRGQNVTFRCDPISEHNRLYWYRQTLGQGPEFLTYFQNEAQLEKSRLLSDRFSAERPKGSFSTLEIQRTEQGDSAMYLCASSLMQGQETQYFGPGTRLLVL.

The V call is TRBV28, the J call TRBJ2-7; TRBD1 agrees at 9 bases. J gave up 0 bases and V 7 bases, and 7 bases lay outside the gene matches. The length of the CDR3 is 15 residues. Germline loops: CDR1 MDHEN, CDR2 SYDVKM. CDR3 residues: CASTGGQGNSYEQYF. The CDR3 DNA sequence: TGTGCCAGCACCGGGGGACAGGGAAACTCCTACGAGCAGTACTTC.

The chain uses TRBV4-3 and TRBJ1-2, with D possibly being TRBD1 (6 bases). Per germline, CDR1 LGHNA and CDR2 YSLEER. Trimming took 0 bases from V and 6 from J, leaving 11 bases between them. The CDR3 has 14 residues. The CDR3 loop reads CASSQDNRANGYTF. The CDR3 nucleotides read TGCGCCAGCAGCCAAGACAACAGGGCGAATGGCTACACCTTC.

The chain joins TRBV7-9 to TRBJ1-2, with 7 bases identical to TRBD1. V dropped 5 bases and J dropped 3; count of bases not matched to a gene: 12. The V gene's germline CDR1 is SEHNR and CDR2 FQNEAQ (reference sequence). The CDR3 has 16 residues. The CDR3 sequence is CASSRDFDRDDYGYTF. DNA for the CDR3: TGTGCCAGCAGCCGAGATTTCGACAGGGATGACTATGGCTACACCTTC.